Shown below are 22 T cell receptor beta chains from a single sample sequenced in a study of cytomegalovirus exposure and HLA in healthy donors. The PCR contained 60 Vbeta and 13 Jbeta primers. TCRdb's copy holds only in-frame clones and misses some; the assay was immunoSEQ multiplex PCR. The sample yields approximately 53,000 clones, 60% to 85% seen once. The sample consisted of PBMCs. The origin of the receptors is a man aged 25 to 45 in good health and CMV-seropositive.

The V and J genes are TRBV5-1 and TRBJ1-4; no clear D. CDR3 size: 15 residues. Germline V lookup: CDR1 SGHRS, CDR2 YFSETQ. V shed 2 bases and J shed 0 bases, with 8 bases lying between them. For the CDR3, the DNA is TGCGCCAGCAGCTTAACAGCTTCAACTAATGAAAAACTGTTTTTT. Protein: CASSLTASTNEKLFF.

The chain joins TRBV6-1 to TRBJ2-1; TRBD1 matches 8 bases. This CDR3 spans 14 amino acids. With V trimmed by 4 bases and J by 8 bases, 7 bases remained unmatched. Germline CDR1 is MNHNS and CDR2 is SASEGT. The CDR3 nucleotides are TGTGCCAGCAGTGTCGGACAGGGATTTTATGAGCAGTTCTTC. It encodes CASSVGQGFYEQFF.

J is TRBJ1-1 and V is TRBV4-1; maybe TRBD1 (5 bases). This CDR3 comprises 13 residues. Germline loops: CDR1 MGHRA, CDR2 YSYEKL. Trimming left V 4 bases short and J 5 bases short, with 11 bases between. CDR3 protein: CASSPDRGTEAFF. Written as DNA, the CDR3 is TGCGCCAGCAGCCCTGATAGGGGTACTGAAGCTTTCTTT.

The CDR3 sequence: CASSPSGGTDTQYF. The CDR3 DNA sequence: TGTGCCAGCAGTCCTTCGGGGGGCACAGATACGCAGTATTTT. J is TRBJ2-3 and V is TRBV28; D is perhaps TRBD2 (6 bases). Per germline, CDR1 MDHEN and CDR2 SYDVKM. This CDR3 spans 14 amino acids. The V gene lost 5 bases and the J gene lost 1 base, with 10 bases spanning the gap.

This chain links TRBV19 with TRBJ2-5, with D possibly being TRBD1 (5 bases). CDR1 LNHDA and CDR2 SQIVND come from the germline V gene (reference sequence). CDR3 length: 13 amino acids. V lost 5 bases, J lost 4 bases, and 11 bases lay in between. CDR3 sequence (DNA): TGTGCCAGTAGTTTACAGGTTGGAGAGACCCAGTACTTC. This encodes CASSLQVGETQYF.

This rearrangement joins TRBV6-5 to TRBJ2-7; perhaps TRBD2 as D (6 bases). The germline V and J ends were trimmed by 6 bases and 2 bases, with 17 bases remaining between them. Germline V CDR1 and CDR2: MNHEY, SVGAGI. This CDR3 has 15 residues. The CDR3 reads CASSLGGGVAYEQYF. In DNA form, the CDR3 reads TGTGCCAGCAGCCTAGGTGGCGGGGTGGCCTACGAGCAGTACTTC.

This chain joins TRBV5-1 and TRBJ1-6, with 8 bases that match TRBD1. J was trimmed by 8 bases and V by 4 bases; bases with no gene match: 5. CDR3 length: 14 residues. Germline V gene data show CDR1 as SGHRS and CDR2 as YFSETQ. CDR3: CASSPLTGDSPLHF. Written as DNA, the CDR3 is TGCGCCAGCAGCCCATTGACAGGGGATTCACCCCTCCACTTT.

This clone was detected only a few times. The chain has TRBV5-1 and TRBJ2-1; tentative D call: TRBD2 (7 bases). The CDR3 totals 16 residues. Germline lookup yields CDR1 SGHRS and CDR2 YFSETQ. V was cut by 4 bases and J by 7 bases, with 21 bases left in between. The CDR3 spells CASSPPKGGIQNEQFF. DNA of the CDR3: TGCGCCAGCAGCCCCCCGAAGGGGGGGATACAGAATGAGCAGTTCTTC.

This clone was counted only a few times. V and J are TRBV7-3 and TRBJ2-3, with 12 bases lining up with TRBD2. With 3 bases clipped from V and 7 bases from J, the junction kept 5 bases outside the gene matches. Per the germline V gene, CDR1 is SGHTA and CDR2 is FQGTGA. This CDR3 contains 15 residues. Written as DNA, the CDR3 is TGTGCCAGCAGCTTCCTAGCGGGGGGGCGTTATACGCAGTATTTT. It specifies CASSFLAGGRYTQYF.

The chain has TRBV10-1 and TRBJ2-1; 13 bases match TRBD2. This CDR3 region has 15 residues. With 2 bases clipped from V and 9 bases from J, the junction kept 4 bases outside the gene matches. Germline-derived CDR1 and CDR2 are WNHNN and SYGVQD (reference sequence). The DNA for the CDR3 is TGCGCCAGCAGTGAGACTAGCGGGGGGGCAGGTGAGCAGTTCTTC. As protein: CASSETSGGAGEQFF.

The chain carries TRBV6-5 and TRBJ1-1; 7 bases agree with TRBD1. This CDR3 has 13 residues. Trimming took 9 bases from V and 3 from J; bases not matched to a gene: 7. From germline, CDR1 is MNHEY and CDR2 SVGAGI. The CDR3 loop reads CARVRQGHTEAFF. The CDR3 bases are TGTGCCAGGGTGAGACAGGGCCACACTGAAGCTTTCTTT.

CDR3 region: CASSLINTGANVLTF. In DNA form, the CDR3 reads TGTGCCAGCAGTCTCATAAATACAGGGGCCAACGTCCTGACTTTC. The V and J genes are TRBV28 and TRBJ2-6; no reliable D call. Per germline, CDR1 MDHEN and CDR2 SYDVKM. The CDR3 is 15 residues long. V was pared by 5 bases and J by 4 bases, with 12 bases between.

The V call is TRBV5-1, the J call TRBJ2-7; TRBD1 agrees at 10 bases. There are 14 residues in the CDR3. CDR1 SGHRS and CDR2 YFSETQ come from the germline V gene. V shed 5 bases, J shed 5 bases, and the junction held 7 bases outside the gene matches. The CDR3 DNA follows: TGCGCCAGCAGTTGGGGACAGGGGATGGACGAGCAGTACTTC. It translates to CASSWGQGMDEQYF.

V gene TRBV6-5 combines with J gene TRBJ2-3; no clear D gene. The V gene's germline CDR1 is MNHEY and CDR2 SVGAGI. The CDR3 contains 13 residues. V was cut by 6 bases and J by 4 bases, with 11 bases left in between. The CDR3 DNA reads TGTGCCAGCAGGAGACCCGGGTCAGATACGCAGTATTTT. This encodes CASRRPGSDTQYF.

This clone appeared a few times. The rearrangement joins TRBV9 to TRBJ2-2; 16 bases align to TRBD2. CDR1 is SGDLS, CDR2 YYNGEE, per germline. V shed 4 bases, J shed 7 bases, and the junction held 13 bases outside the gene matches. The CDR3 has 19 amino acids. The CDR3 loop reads CASSTGLAGGPRVLGELFF. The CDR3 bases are TGTGCCAGCAGCACGGGACTAGCGGGGGGGCCTAGAGTTCTCGGGGAGCTGTTTTTT.

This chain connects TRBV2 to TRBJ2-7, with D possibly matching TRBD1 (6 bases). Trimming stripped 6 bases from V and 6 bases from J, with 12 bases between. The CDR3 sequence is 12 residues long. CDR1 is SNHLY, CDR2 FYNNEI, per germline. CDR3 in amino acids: CASSADRLEQYF. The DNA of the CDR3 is TGTGCCAGCAGCGCCGACAGGCTCGAGCAGTACTTC.

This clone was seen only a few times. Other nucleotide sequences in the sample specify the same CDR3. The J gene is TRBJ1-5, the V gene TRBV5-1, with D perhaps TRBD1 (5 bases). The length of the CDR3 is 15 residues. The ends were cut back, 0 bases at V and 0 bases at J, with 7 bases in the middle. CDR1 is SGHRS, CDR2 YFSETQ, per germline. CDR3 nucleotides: TGCGCCAGCAGCTTGGCAGGGAATAGCAATCAGCCCCAGCATTTT. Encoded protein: CASSLAGNSNQPQHF. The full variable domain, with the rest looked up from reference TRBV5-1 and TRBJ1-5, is KAGVTQTPRYLIKTRGQQVTLSCSPISGHRSVSWYQQTPGQGLQFLFEYFSETQRNKGNFPGRFSGRQFSNSRSEMNVSTLELGDSALYLCASSLAGNSNQPQHFGDGTRLSIL.

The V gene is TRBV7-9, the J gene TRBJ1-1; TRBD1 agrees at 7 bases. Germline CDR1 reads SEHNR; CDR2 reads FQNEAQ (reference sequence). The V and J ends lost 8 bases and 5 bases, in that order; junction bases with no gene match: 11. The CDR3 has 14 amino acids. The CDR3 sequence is CASRFRGIGTEAFF. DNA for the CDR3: TGTGCCAGCCGATTCAGGGGGATTGGGACTGAAGCTTTCTTT.

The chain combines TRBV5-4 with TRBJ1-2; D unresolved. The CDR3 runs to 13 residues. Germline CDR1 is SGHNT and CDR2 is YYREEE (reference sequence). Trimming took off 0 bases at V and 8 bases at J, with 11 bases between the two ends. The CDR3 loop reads CASSLDGEVGYTF. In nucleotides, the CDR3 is TGTGCCAGCAGCTTGGACGGGGAGGTGGGCTACACCTTC.

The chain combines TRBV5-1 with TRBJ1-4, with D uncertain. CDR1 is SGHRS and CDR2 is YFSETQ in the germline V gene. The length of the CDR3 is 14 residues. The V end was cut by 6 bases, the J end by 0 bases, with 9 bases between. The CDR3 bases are TGCGCCAGCACATCGGACTCAACTAATGAAAAACTGTTTTTT. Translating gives CASTSDSTNEKLFF.

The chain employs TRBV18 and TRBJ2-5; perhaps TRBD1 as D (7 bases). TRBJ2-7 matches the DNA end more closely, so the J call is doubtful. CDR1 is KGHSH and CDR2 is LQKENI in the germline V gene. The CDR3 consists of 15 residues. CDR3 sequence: CASSPRDSLSYEQYF. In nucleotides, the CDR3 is TGTGCCAGCTCACCGCGGGACAGCCTCTCCTACGAGCAGTACTTC.

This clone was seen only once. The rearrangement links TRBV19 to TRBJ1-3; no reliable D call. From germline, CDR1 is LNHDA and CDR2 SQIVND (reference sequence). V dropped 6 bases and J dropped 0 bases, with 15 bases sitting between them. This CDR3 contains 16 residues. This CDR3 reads CASSRARQNSGNTIYF. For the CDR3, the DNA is TGTGCCAGTAGCCGCGCGAGACAAAACTCTGGAAACACCATATATTTT.